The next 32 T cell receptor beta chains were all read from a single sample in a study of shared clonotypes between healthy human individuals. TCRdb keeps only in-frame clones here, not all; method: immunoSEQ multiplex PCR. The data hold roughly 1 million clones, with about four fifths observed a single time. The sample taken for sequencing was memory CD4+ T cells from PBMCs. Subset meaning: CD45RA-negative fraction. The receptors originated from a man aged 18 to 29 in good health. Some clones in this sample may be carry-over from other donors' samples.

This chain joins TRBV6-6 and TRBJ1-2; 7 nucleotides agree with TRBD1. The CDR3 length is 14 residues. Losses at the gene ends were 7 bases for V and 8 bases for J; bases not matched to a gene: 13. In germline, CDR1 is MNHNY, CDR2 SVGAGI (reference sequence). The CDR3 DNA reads TGTGCCAGCACCACGGCACAGGGGCGTTGGGGCTACACCTTC. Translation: CASTTAQGRWGYTF.

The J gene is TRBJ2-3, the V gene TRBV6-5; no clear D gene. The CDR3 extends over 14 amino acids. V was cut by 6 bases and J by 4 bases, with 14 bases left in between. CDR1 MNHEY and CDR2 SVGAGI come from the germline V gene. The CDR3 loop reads CASRSMLSSDTQYF. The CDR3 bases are TGTGCCAGCAGATCTATGCTAAGTTCAGATACGCAGTATTTT.

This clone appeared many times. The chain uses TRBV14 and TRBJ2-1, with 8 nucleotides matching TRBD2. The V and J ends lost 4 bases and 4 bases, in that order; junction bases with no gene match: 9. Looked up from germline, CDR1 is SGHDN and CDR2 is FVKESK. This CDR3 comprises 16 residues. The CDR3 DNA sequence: TGTGCCAGCAGCCGTACGGCGGGAGGTAAATACAATGAGCAGTTCTTC. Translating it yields CASSRTAGGKYNEQFF. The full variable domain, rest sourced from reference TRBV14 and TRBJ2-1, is EAGVTQFPSHSVIEKGQTVTLRCDPISGHDNLYWYRRVMGKEIKFLLHFVKESKQDESGMPNNRFLAERTGGTYSTLKVQPAELEDSGVYFCASSRTAGGKYNEQFFGPGTRLTVL.

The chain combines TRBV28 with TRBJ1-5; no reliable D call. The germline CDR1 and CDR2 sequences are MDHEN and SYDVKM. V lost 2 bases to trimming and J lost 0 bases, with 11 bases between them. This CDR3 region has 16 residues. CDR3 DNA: TGTGCCAGCAGTTTAGAGTACAGATATAGCAATCAGCCCCAGCATTTT. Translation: CASSLEYRYSNQPQHF.

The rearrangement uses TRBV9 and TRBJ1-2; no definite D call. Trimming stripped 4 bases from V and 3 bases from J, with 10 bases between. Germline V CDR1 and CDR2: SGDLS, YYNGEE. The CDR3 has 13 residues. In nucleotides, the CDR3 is TGTGCCAGCAGCAAGAACCGGGACTATGGCTACACCTTC. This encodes CASSKNRDYGYTF.

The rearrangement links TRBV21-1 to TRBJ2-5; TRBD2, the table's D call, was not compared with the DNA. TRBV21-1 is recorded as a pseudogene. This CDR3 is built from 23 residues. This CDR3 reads CASNKGGQDFGLAGGPRKKTQYF. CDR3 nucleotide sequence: TGTGCCAGCAACAAAGGGGGGCAGGATTTTGGACTAGCGGGAGGGCCACGAAAAAAGACCCAGTACTTC.

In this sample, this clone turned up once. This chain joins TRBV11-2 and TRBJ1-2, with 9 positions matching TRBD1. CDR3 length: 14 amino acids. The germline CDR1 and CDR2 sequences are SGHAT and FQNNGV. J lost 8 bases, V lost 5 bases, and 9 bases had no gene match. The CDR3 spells CASSADRGRGGYTF. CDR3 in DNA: TGTGCCAGCAGCGCGGACAGGGGAAGGGGAGGCTACACCTTC.

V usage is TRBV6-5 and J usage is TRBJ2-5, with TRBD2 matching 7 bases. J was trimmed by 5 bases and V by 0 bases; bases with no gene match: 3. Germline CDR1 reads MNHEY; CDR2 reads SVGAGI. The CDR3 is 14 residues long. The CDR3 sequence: CASSYSNGRETQYF. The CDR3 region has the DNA TGTGCCAGCAGTTACTCGAACGGGAGGGAGACCCAGTACTTC.

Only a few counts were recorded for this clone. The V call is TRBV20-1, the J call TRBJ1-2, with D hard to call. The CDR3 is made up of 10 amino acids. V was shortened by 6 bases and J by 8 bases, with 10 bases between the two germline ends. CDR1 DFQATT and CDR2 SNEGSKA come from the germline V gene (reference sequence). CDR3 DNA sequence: TGCAGTGCATGGCCGTCCGGCTACACCTTC. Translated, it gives CSAWPSGYTF.

CDR3 coding DNA: TGTGCCAGCAGACCATTTAGCTCCTACAATGAGCAGTTCTTC. This encodes CASRPFSSYNEQFF. The rearrangement joins TRBV2 to TRBJ2-1; D gene uncertain. The V end lost 6 bases, the J end lost 0 bases, and 9 bases lay between the germline ends. Germline loops: CDR1 SNHLY, CDR2 FYNNEI. The CDR3 consists of 14 residues.

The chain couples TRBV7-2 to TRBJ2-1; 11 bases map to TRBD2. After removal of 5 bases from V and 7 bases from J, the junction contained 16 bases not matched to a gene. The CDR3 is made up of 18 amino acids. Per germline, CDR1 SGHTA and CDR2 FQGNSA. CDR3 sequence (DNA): TGTGCCAGCAGCACCCGCTCCAGAACTAGCGGGAGTAAGAATGAGCAGTTCTTC. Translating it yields CASSTRSRTSGSKNEQFF.

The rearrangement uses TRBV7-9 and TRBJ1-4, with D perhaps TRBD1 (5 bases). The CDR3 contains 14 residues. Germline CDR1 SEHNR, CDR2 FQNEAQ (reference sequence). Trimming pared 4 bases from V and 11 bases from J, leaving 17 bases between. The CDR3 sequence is CASSSGPGWGKLFF. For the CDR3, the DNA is TGTGCCAGCAGCTCCGGACCCGGATGGGGGAAACTGTTTTTT.

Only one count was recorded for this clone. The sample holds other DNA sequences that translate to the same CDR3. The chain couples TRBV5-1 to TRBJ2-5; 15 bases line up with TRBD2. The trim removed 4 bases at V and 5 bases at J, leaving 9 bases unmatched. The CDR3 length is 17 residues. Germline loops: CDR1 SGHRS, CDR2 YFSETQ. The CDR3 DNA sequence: TGCGCCAGCAGCCTTGGACTAGCGGGAGGGCCCGGGGAGACCCAGTACTTC. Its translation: CASSLGLAGGPGETQYF.

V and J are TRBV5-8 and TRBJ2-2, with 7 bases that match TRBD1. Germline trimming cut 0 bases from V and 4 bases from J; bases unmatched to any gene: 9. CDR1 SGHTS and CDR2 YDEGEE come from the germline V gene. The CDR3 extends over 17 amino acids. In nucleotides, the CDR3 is TGTGCCAGCAGCTTGGGACAGGGATTCGCCTTCACCGGGGAGCTGTTTTTT. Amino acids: CASSLGQGFAFTGELFF.

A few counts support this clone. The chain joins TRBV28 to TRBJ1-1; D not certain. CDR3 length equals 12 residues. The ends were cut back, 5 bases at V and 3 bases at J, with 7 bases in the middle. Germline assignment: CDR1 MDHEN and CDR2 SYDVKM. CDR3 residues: CASSGRYTEAFF. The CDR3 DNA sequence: TGTGCCAGCAGTGGGAGGTACACTGAAGCTTTCTTT.

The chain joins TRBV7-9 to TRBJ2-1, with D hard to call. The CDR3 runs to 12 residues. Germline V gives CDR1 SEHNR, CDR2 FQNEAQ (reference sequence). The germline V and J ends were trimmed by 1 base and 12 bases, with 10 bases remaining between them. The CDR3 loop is CASSLGLLGQFF. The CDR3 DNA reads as TGTGCCAGCAGCTTAGGCCTTTTGGGGCAGTTCTTC.

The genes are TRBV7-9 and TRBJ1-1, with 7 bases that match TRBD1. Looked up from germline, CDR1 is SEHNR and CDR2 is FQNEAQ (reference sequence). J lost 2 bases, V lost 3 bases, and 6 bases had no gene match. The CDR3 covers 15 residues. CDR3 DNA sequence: TGTGCCAGCAGCTTCAGAGGACAGGAAAACACTGAAGCTTTCTTT. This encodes CASSFRGQENTEAFF.

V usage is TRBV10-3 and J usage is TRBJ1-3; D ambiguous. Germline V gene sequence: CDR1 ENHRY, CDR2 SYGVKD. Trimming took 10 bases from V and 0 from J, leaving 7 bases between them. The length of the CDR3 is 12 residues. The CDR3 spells CATTASGNTIYF. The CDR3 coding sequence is TGTGCCACGACGGCCTCTGGAAACACCATATATTTT.

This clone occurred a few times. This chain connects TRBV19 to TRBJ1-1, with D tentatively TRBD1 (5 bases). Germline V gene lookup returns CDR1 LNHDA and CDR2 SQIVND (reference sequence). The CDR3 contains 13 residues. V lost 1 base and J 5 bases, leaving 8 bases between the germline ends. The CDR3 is CASSIVRGTEAFF. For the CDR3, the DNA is TGTGCCAGTAGTATAGTTCGGGGGACTGAAGCTTTCTTT.

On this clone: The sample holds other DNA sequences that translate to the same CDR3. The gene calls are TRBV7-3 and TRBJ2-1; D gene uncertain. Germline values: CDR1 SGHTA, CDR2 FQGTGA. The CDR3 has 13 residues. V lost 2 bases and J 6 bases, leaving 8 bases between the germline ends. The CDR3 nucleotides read TGTGCCAGCAGCTTAGCTCGCGGCAATGAGCAGTTCTTC. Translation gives CASSLARGNEQFF. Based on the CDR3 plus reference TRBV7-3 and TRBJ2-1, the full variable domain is GAGVSQTPSNKVTEKGKYVELRCDPISGHTALYWYRQSLGQGPEFLIYFQGTGAADDSGLPNDRFFAVRPEGSVSTLKIQRTERGDSAVYLCASSLARGNEQFFGPGTRLTVL.

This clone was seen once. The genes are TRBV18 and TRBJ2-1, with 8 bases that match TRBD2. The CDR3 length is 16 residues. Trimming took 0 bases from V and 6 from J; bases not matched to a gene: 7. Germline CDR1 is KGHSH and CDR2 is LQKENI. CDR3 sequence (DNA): TGTGCCAGCTCACCACCAAACAAGCGGGGGACCAATGAGCAGTTCTTC. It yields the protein CASSPPNKRGTNEQFF. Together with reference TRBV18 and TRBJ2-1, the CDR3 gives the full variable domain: NAGVMQNPRHLVRRRGQEARLRCSPMKGHSHVYWYRQLPEEGLKFMVYLQKENIIDESGMPKERFSAEFPKEGPSILRIQQVVRGDSAAYFCASSPPNKRGTNEQFFGPGTRLTVL.

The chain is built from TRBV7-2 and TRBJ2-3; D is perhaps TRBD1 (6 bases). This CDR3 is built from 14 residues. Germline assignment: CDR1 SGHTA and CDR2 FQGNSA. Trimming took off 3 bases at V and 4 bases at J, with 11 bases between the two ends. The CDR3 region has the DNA TGTGCCAGCAGCTTCAGGACAGTCCCAGATACGCAGTATTTT. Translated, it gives CASSFRTVPDTQYF.

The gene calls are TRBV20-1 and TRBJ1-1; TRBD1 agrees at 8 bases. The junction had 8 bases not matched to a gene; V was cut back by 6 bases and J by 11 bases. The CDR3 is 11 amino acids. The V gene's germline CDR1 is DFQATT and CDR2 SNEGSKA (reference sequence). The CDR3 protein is CSAKDRVGAFF. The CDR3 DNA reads TGCAGTGCGAAGGACAGGGTTGGGGCTTTCTTT.

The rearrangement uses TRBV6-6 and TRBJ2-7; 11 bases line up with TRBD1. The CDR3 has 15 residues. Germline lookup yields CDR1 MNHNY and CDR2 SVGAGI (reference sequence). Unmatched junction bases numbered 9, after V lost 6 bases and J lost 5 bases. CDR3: CASRDGQGAVDEQYF. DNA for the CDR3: TGTGCCAGCAGGGACGGACAGGGGGCTGTCGACGAGCAGTACTTC.

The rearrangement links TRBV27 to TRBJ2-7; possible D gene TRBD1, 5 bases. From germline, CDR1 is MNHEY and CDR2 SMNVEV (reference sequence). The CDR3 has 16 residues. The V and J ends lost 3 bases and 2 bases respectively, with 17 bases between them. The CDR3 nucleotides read TGTGCCAGCAGTTTCATCTGGACACCGAACACCTACGAGCAGTACTTC. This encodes CASSFIWTPNTYEQYF.

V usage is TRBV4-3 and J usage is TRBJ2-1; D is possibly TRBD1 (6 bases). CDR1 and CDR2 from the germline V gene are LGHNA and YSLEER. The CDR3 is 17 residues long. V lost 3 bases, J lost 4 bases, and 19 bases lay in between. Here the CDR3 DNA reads TGCGCCAGCAGCCAGCTGCACACGAGGGGGTATTACAATGAGCAGTTCTTC. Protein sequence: CASSQLHTRGYYNEQFF.

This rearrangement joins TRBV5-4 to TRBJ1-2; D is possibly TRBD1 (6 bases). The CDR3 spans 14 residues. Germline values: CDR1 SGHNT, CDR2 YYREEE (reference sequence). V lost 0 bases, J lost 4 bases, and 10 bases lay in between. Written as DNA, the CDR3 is TGTGCCAGCAGCTTGGATGGGACATTCTATGGCTACACCTTC. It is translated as CASSLDGTFYGYTF.

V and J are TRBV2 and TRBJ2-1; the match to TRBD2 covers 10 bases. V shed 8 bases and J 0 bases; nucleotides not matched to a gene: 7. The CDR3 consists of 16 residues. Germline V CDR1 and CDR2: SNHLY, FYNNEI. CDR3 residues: CASQGTSASSYNEQFF. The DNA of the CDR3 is TGTGCCAGCCAGGGGACTAGCGCGAGCTCCTACAATGAGCAGTTCTTC.

The CDR3 here is CATSRGEGWNTEAFF. The CDR3 DNA reads as TGTGCCACCAGCAGAGGAGAAGGGTGGAACACTGAAGCTTTCTTT. The genes are TRBV15 and TRBJ1-1; no clear D gene. Trimming took off 1 base at V and 1 base at J, with 10 bases between the two ends. The CDR3 runs to 15 residues. Germline V CDR1 and CDR2: LNHNV, YYDKDF (reference sequence). The complete variable domain, with remaining parts taken from reference TRBV15 and TRBJ1-1, reads DAMVIQNPRYQVTQFGKPVTLSCSQTLNHNVMYWYQQKSSQAPKLLFHYYDKDFNNEADTPDNFQSRRPNTSFCFLDIRSPGLGDTAMYLCATSRGEGWNTEAFFGQGTRLTVV.

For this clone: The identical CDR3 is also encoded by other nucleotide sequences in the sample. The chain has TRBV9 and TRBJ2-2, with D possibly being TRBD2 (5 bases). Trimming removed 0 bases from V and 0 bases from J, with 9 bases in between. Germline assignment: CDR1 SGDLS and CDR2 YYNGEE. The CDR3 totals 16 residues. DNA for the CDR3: TGTGCCAGCAGCGTAGTGTCGGGGACGAACACCGGGGAGCTGTTTTTT. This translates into CASSVVSGTNTGELFF. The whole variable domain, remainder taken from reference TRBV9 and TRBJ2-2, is DSGVTQTPKHLITATGQRVTLRCSPRSGDLSVYWYQQSLDQGLQFLIQYYNGEERAKGNILERFSAQQFPDLHSELNLSSLELGDSALYFCASSVVSGTNTGELFFGEGSRLTVL.

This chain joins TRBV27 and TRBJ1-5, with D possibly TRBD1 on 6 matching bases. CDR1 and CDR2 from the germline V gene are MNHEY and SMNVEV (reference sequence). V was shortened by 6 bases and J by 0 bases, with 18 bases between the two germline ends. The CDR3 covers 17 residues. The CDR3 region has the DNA TGTGCCAGCAGCTTACAGGGACCCCCGTATAGCAATCAGCCCCAGCATTTT. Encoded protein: CASSLQGPPYSNQPQHF.

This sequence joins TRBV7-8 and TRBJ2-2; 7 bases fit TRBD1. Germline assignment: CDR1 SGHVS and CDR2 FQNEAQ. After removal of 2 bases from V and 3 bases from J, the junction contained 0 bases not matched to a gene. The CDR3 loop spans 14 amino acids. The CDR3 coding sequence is TGTGCCAGCAGCTTAAGGGGGCACACCGGGGAGCTGTTTTTT. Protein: CASSLRGHTGELFF.